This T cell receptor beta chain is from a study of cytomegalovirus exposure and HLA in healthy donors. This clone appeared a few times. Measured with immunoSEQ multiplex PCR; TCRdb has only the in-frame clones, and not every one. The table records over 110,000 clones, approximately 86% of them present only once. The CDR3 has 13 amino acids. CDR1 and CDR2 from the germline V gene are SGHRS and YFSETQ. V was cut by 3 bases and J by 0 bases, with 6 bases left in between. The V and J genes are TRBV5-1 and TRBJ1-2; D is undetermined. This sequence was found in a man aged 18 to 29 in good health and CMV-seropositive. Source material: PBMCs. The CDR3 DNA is TGCGCCAGCAGCTCAGAACCTAACTATGGCTACACCTTC. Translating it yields CASSSEPNYGYTF.